This T cell receptor beta chain was documented in a study of identical twins. TCRdb itself ran the 5' RACE reads through MiXCR, one entry per CDR3 protein. The repertoire holds 240,000 or so distinct CDR3 sequences, with 10% to 13% as singletons. This clonotype was counted at least ten times. Its antigen remains unknown. CDR3 length: 14 residues. The trim removed 0 bases at V and 2 bases at J, leaving 0 bases unmatched. The V gene's germline CDR1 is LGHNA and CDR2 YNFKEQ. Study observations and caveats: Twins showed weaker excess sharing in their beta out-of-frame sequences. Low generation probability was overrepresented in out-of-frame alpha sequences shared by twins. The models gave estimates that fell short of the out-of-frame TCR alpha sharing seen in monozygotic twins.

The origin of this receptor is a man in his forties or fifties in good health. The sequenced sample consisted of memory T cells sorted from blood. The genes are TRBV4-2 and TRBJ2-7; 8 bases are a match to TRBD2. CDR3 in amino acids: CASSQDGGAYEQYF. The CDR3, as DNA: TGTGCCAGCAGCCAAGACGGGGGGGCCTACGAGCAGTACTTC.